The present TCR beta chain was sequenced within a study of CD8 T cells in ankylosing spondylitis. Overall study findings and caveats: Peripheral blood held disease-linked clones only at relatively low frequency, and these were CD8+. Eight highly homologous variants made up a TCR beta motif, and this motif appeared characteristic of ankylosing spondylitis blood.

This clonotype has more than one count but fewer than ten. Antigen unknown. Deletions cut 6 bases from V and 0 bases from J, with 19 bases between. The CDR3 is 17 amino acids. From germline, CDR1 is MNHNS and CDR2 SASEGT. TCRdb recomputed calls from the 5' RACE reads with MiXCR, one row per CDR3 protein. The repertoire holds approximately 540,000 distinct CDR3 sequences, with about an eighth as singletons. Sequencing was performed on blood, either unsorted or a sorted T cell fraction (not recorded which). This chain links TRBV6-1 with TRBJ2-3, with a tentative D call TRBD2 (7 bases). This receptor was identified in a male donor with ankylosing spondylitis. As DNA, the CDR3 is TGTGCCAGCAGGAAGGCGGGGGCAGAATCTAGCACAGATACGCAGTATTTT. It codes for CASRKAGAESSTDTQYF.